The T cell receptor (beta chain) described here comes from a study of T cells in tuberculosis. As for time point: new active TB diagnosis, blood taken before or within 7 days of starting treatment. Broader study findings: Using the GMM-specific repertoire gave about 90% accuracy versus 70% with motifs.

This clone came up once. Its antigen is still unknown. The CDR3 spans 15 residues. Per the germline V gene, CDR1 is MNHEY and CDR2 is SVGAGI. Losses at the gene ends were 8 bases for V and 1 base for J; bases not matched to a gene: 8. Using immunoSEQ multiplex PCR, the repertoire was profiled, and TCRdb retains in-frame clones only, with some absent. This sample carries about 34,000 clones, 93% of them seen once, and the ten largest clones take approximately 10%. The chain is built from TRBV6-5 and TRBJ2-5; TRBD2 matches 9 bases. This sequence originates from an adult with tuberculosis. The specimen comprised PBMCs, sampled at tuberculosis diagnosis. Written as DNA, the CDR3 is TGTGCCAGCTCCTCCAGCGGGGGGTCCCAAGAGACCCAGTACTTC. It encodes CASSSSGGSQETQYF.